The 30 T cell receptor beta chains below come from one sample, sequenced in a study of patients and donors after allogeneic stem cell transplantation. TCRdb re-called the RT-PCR reads through MiXCR, storing one row per CDR3 protein. The table lists approximately 250,000 distinct CDR3 sequences, around 14% of them singletons, with around 10% in the top ten. Sample: blood, either unsorted or a sorted T cell fraction (not recorded which). These TCRs come from a human donor who was either an allogeneic HSCT recipient or a stem cell or donor lymphocyte infusion donor (not recorded which). It is not recorded whose cells these are; they may come from a transplant donor.

The table lists this clonotype with a few counts. The V and J genes are TRBV30 and TRBJ1-2; D remains ambiguous. Trimming took 6 bases from V and 3 from J, leaving 17 bases between them. The length of the CDR3 is 14 residues. The germline gives CDR1 GTSNPN, CDR2 SVGIG (reference sequence). Here the CDR3 reads CACRRSGTDYGYTF. The CDR3 coding sequence is TGTGCCTGCCGACGTAGCGGCACGGACTATGGCTACACCTTC. Drawing the rest from reference TRBV30 and TRBJ1-2, the complete variable domain is SQTIHQWPATLVQPVGSPLSLECTVEGTSNPNLYWYRQAAGRGLQLLFYSVGIGQISSEVPQNLSASRPQDRQFILSSKKLLLSDSGFYLCACRRSGTDYGYTFGSGTRLTVV.

This clonotype turned up a few times. The genes are TRBV20-1 and TRBJ2-1, with no clear D. Trimming took 6 bases from V and 2 from J, leaving 14 bases between them. Per germline, CDR1 DFQATT and CDR2 SNEGSKA (reference sequence). The CDR3 covers 14 residues. The CDR3 nucleotides are TGCAGTGCCTGTCCAACTCTAGCCTACAATGAGCAGTTCTTC. This gives the protein CSACPTLAYNEQFF.

This clonotype was counted many times. This sequence joins TRBV30 and TRBJ1-1; D perhaps matches TRBD1 (5 bases). V dropped 4 bases and J dropped 1 base, with 10 bases sitting between them. The CDR3 spans 13 residues. Looked up from germline, CDR1 is GTSNPN and CDR2 is SVGIG (reference sequence). This CDR3 reads CAWMRQPNTEAFF. CDR3 DNA sequence: TGTGCCTGGATGCGACAGCCGAACACTGAAGCTTTCTTT.

This clonotype has more than one count but fewer than ten. The rearrangement links TRBV20-1 to TRBJ1-1, with 7 bases fitting TRBD1. Unmatched junction bases numbered 11, after V lost 3 bases and J lost 1 base. Germline values: CDR1 DFQATT, CDR2 SNEGSKA (reference sequence). The CDR3 has 16 amino acids. CDR3 loop: CSARPVQGGRNTEAFF. The CDR3 DNA sequence: TGCAGTGCTAGGCCGGTCCAGGGGGGGAGGAACACTGAAGCTTTCTTT.

This clonotype was counted only a few times. V usage is TRBV11-2 and J usage is TRBJ2-3; 9 bases fit TRBD2. Germline V gene sequence: CDR1 SGHAT, CDR2 FQNNGV. This CDR3 spans 16 amino acids. Trimming at V came to 3 bases and at J to 1 base, leaving 5 bases not matched to a gene. The CDR3: CASSFRTSEGTDTQYF. CDR3 nucleotide sequence: TGTGCCAGCAGCTTCCGGACTAGCGAGGGCACAGATACGCAGTATTTT.

This clonotype turned up a few times. The rearrangement uses TRBV4-2 and TRBJ2-2; 7 bases map to TRBD2. CDR3 length: 16 amino acids. Per germline, CDR1 LGHNA and CDR2 YNFKEQ. J lost 5 bases, V lost 2 bases, and 8 bases had no gene match. For the CDR3, the DNA is TGTGCCAGCAGCCAACGATCTAGCGGAGGGACCGGGGAGCTGTTTTTT. This gives the protein CASSQRSSGGTGELFF.

This clonotype was picked up one time. The chain is built from TRBV4-2 and TRBJ2-5; 8 bases match TRBD2. Germline CDR1 and CDR2: LGHNA and YNFKEQ. Losses at the gene ends were 2 bases for V and 1 base for J; bases not matched to a gene: 6. The CDR3 sequence is 16 residues long. CDR3 protein: CASSQQGGGPQETQYF. In DNA form, the CDR3 reads TGTGCCAGCAGCCAACAGGGCGGGGGGCCCCAAGAGACCCAGTACTTC.

The chain employs TRBV27 and TRBJ2-6; 8 nucleotides line up with TRBD1. The V segment lost 6 bases and the J segment 2 bases; nucleotides outside the gene matches: 9. The CDR3 length is 17 residues. Germline CDR1 MNHEY, CDR2 SMNVEV (reference sequence). CDR3 amino acids: CASRPTGGLAGANVLTF. CDR3 in DNA: TGTGCCAGCAGACCAACAGGGGGTCTGGCTGGGGCCAACGTCCTGACTTTC.

This clonotype was seen a few times. This chain uses TRBV27 with TRBJ1-1; D remains unclear. CDR3 length: 14 residues. V was pared by 2 bases and J by 1 base, with 8 bases between. In germline, CDR1 is MNHEY, CDR2 SMNVEV (reference sequence). CDR3: CASSLELGNTEAFF. The CDR3 region has the DNA TGTGCCAGCAGTTTAGAACTCGGGAACACTGAAGCTTTCTTT.

V gene TRBV12-3 or TRBV12-4 combines with J gene TRBJ2-2; 9 nucleotides agree with TRBD1. This CDR3 comprises 15 residues. The junction had 5 bases not matched to a gene; V was cut back by 5 bases and J by 4 bases. CDR3 DNA sequence: TGTGCCAGCAGTAGCAGACAGGGGGGCACCGGGGAGCTGTTTTTT. It translates to CASSSRQGGTGELFF.

The CDR3 is CSARAIGGYANTEAFF. As DNA, the CDR3 is TGCAGTGCTAGAGCCATCGGGGGGTATGCGAACACTGAAGCTTTCTTT. The V call is TRBV20-1, the J call TRBJ1-1, with TRBD1 as a possible D gene (5 bases). This CDR3 has 16 amino acids. The germline gives CDR1 DFQATT, CDR2 SNEGSKA (reference sequence). V gave up 1 base and J gave up 1 base, with 16 bases separating them.

The J gene is TRBJ2-5, the V gene TRBV30, with TRBD2 as a possible D gene (6 bases). The CDR3 is 12 residues long. V was cut by 2 bases and J by 5 bases, with 9 bases left in between. CDR1 is GTSNPN and CDR2 is SVGIG in the germline V gene (reference sequence). The CDR3: CAWSSGGETQYF. For the CDR3, the DNA is TGTGCCTGGAGTAGCGGAGGGGAGACCCAGTACTTC.

Only a few counts were recorded for this clonotype. The chain uses TRBV6-1 and TRBJ1-4, with D maybe TRBD1 (6 bases). V dropped 7 bases and J dropped 4 bases, with 16 bases sitting between them. CDR1 MNHNS and CDR2 SASEGT come from the germline V gene. The CDR3 length is 15 residues. The CDR3: CASNQGSSGNEKLFF. The CDR3 DNA reads TGTGCCAGCAATCAGGGGTCGTCGGGTAATGAAAAACTGTTTTTT.

J is TRBJ1-5 and V is TRBV29-1, with unresolved D. Germline V lookup: CDR1 SQVTM, CDR2 ANQGSEA. The CDR3 is 12 residues long. V gave up 4 bases and J gave up 0 bases, with 4 bases separating them. This chain's CDR3 is CSVGDSNQPQHF. CDR3 DNA sequence: TGCAGCGTTGGGGATAGCAATCAGCCCCAGCATTTT. Full variable domain (outside the CDR3, taken from reference TRBV29-1 and TRBJ1-5): SAVISQKPSRDICQRGTSLTIQCQVDSQVTMMFWYRQQPGQSLTLIATANQGSEATYESGFVIDKFPISRPNLTFSTLTVSNMSPEDSSIYLCSVGDSNQPQHFGDGTRLSIL.

V gene TRBV6-5 combines with J gene TRBJ2-3, with TRBD2 matching 7 bases. In germline, CDR1 is MNHEY, CDR2 SVGAGI. The length of the CDR3 is 17 residues. The V segment lost 0 bases and the J segment 3 bases; nucleotides outside the gene matches: 9. CDR3 nucleotide sequence: TGTGCCAGCAGTTACTCGTGGGAGGGCATAGATACAGATACGCAGTATTTT. It codes for CASSYSWEGIDTDTQYF.

This clonotype has a handful of counts. The chain links TRBV27 to TRBJ1-5, with D possibly being TRBD1 (6 bases). From germline, CDR1 is MNHEY and CDR2 SMNVEV (reference sequence). This CDR3 comprises 18 residues. Trimming removed 3 bases at V and 6 bases at J, with 24 bases between. The DNA for the CDR3 is TGTGCCAGCAGTTTCTTCCCGCTTCGGGACACCGTGGGTCAGCCCCAGCATTTT. Translation gives CASSFFPLRDTVGQPQHF.

Concerning this clonotype itself: The CDR3 does not close with the conserved phenylalanine or tryptophan, likely indicating a read error. The DNA is left out, because the CDR3 cannot be placed on it with certainty; the CDR3 is given as TCRdb lists it. The chain links TRBV5-6 to TRBJ1-2; the table's D call, TRBD1, was not checked against the DNA. Ends included, the CDR3 has 11 residues. Germline-derived CDR1 and CDR2 are SGHDT and YYEEEE. The CDR3 is CASSLSTGVSI.

The table lists this clonotype with a few counts. This sequence joins TRBV2 and TRBJ1-2; 8 positions match TRBD1. The V gene's germline CDR1 is SNHLY and CDR2 FYNNEI. CDR3 length: 14 amino acids. J lost 6 bases, V lost 6 bases, and 9 bases had no gene match. CDR3 sequence: CASRETGEPNGYTF. The CDR3 DNA follows: TGTGCCAGCAGGGAGACAGGGGAGCCGAATGGCTACACCTTC.

This clonotype has at least ten counts. The V and J genes are TRBV29-1 and TRBJ1-2, with 7 bases lining up with TRBD1. Germline V gene lookup returns CDR1 SQVTM and CDR2 ANQGSEA. The CDR3 length is 14 residues. V shed 1 base, J shed 2 bases, and the junction held 4 bases outside the gene matches. The chain's CDR3 is CSVEGQGLNYGYTF. Here the CDR3 DNA reads TGCAGCGTTGAAGGACAGGGACTAAACTATGGCTACACCTTC.

This clonotype was detected only a few times. The chain recombines TRBV5-1 with TRBJ2-1, with D possibly matching TRBD2 (5 bases). The CDR3 is 15 residues long. Deletions cut 3 bases from V and 0 bases from J, with 10 bases between. Per the germline V gene, CDR1 is SGHRS and CDR2 is YFSETQ. The CDR3 DNA reads TGCGCCAGCAGCTGGACTTTGAGCTCCTACAATGAGCAGTTCTTC. Translation gives CASSWTLSSYNEQFF. Together with reference TRBV5-1 and TRBJ2-1, the CDR3 gives the full variable domain: KAGVTQTPRYLIKTRGQQVTLSCSPISGHRSVSWYQQTPGQGLQFLFEYFSETQRNKGNFPGRFSGRQFSNSRSEMNVSTLELGDSALYLCASSWTLSSYNEQFFGPGTRLTVL.

Regarding this clonotype: A much larger clone differs by one base, so this may be a read error. The chain links TRBV5-6 to TRBJ1-5, with D possibly matching TRBD1 (6 bases). The CDR3 runs to 15 residues. Trimming took 2 bases from V and 2 from J, leaving 11 bases between them. Germline V gives CDR1 SGHDT, CDR2 YYEEEE. The CDR3 is CASSFGGMGNQPQHF. The DNA of the CDR3 is TGTGCCAGCAGCTTCGGGGGCATGGGCAATCAGCCCCAGCATTTT.

The V and J genes are TRBV9 and TRBJ1-2, with D maybe TRBD1 (6 bases). CDR3 size: 13 residues. From germline, CDR1 is SGDLS and CDR2 YYNGEE. V was cut by 4 bases and J by 7 bases, with 14 bases left in between. Here the CDR3 reads CASSLRGGSGYTF. The CDR3 DNA is TGTGCCAGCAGCCTCAGGGGTGGAAGTGGCTACACCTTC.

The chain recombines TRBV12-3 or TRBV12-4 with TRBJ1-2; 12 bases map to TRBD1. V was clipped by 2 bases and J by 6 bases; unmatched bases: 4. The CDR3 totals 15 residues. The CDR3 DNA sequence: TGTGCCAGCAGTTTATTCGGGACAGGGGGCGATGGCTACACCTTC. Translated: CASSLFGTGGDGYTF.

With respect to this clonotype: A read error may be the cause here, since a much bigger clone is one base away. V usage is TRBV29-1 and J usage is TRBJ1-3; weak D call: TRBD1 (6 bases). Germline assignment: CDR1 SQVTM and CDR2 ANQGSEA. Trimming pared 4 bases from V and 2 bases from J, leaving 9 bases between. The CDR3 has 13 amino acids. The CDR3 DNA reads TGCAGCGTTGTGCGACAGGCTGGAAACACCATATATTTT. It is translated as CSVVRQAGNTIYF.

This clonotype has a count of ten or more. The chain has TRBV7-3 and TRBJ2-1; D is uncertain. Germline CDR1 is SGHTA and CDR2 is FQGTGA. This CDR3 is built from 17 residues. V was trimmed by 2 bases and J by 1 base, leaving 15 bases between them. The CDR3 reads CASSLFADLLSYNEQFF. In DNA form, the CDR3 reads TGTGCCAGCAGCTTATTTGCGGATCTCTTATCCTACAATGAGCAGTTCTTC.

This clonotype was detected only a few times. V usage is TRBV3-1 and J usage is TRBJ1-1; D ambiguous. Germline lookup yields CDR1 LGHDT and CDR2 YNNKEL (reference sequence). CDR3 size: 14 residues. The ends were cut back, 6 bases at V and 0 bases at J, with 11 bases in the middle. The CDR3 DNA is TGTGCCAGCAGATTAGGCCCGGTGAACACTGAAGCTTTCTTT. Protein product: CASRLGPVNTEAFF.

The CDR3 nucleotides are TGTGCCAGCAGTGAATTAGTAGGGGGAGGCACTGAAGCTTTCTTT. This gives the protein CASSELVGGGTEAFF. V is TRBV6-1 and J is TRBJ1-1; tentatively, D is TRBD1 (6 bases). Trimming took 2 bases from V and 4 from J, leaving 14 bases between them. The CDR3 has 15 residues. Germline V gives CDR1 MNHNS, CDR2 SASEGT.

This clonotype was observed a handful of times. The rearrangement uses TRBV6-1 and TRBJ2-3, with 10 bases aligning to TRBD2. The length of the CDR3 is 18 residues. Looked up from germline, CDR1 is MNHNS and CDR2 is SASEGT. With 6 bases clipped from V and 0 bases from J, the junction kept 12 bases outside the gene matches. The DNA of the CDR3 is TGTGCCAGCAGAAACTTTCGGACTAGCGGACATAGCACAGATACGCAGTATTTT. Protein sequence: CASRNFRTSGHSTDTQYF.

This clonotype was seen many times. The germline gene is not matched at one end of the junction; a read error may be the cause. The chain has TRBV7-9 and TRBJ2-1; TRBD2 might be the D (5 bases). CDR3 length: 12 residues. In germline, CDR1 is SEHNR, CDR2 FQNEAQ (reference sequence). The CDR3 DNA reads as TGTGCCAGCAGCTTTGGGGAGAGTAAGACTTCCTTC. Protein sequence: CASSFGESKTSF.

The chain links TRBV11-3 to TRBJ2-7, with D tentatively TRBD1 (8 bases). In germline, CDR1 is SGHNT, CDR2 YENEEA. The CDR3 spans 14 residues. Trimming took off 3 bases at V and 6 bases at J, with 15 bases between the two ends. The DNA for the CDR3 is TGTGCCAGCAGCTTTTCGGACAGGGAGGGCGAGCAGTACTTC. Translation: CASSFSDREGEQYF.